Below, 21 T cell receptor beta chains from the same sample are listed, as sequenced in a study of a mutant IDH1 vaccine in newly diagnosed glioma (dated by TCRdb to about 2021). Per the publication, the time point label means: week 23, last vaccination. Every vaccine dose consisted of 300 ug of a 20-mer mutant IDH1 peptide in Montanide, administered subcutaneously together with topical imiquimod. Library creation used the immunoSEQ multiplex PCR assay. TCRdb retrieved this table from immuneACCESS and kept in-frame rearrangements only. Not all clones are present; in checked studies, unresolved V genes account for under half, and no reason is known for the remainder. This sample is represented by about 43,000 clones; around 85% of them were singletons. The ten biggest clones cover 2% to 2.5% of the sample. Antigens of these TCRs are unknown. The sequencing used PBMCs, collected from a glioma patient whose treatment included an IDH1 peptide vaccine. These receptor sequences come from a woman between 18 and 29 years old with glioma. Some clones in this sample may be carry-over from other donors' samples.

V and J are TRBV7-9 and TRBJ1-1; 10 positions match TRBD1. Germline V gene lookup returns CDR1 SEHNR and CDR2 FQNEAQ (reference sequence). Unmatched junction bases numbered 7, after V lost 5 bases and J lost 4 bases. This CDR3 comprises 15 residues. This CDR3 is CASSLTGGGGTEAFF. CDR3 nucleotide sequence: TGTGCCAGCAGCCTGACAGGGGGCGGGGGCACTGAAGCTTTCTTT.

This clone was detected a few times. The CDR3 reads CASSNLAGVIGEQYF. The DNA for the CDR3 is TGTGCCAGTAGTAATCTAGCGGGAGTGATAGGGGAGCAGTACTTC. The chain recombines TRBV19 with TRBJ2-7; TRBD2 matches at 10 bases. CDR1 is LNHDA, CDR2 SQIVND, per germline (reference sequence). The CDR3 has 15 residues. V lost 4 bases and J lost 7; bases outside the gene matches: 10.

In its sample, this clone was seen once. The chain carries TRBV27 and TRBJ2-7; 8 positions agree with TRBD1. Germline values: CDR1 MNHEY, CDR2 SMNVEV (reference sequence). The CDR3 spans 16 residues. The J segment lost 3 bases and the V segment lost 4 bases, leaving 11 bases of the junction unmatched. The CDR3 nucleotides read TGTGCCAGCAGTTACCCCGCGTGGACAGGGAACTACGAGCAGTACTTC. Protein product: CASSYPAWTGNYEQYF.

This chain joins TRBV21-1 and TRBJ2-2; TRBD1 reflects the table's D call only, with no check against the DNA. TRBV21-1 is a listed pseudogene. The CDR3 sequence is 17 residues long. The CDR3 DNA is TGTGCCAGCAGCAAAGTTGGACCTAGGGGTGGGACCGGGGAGCTGTTTTTT. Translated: CASSKVGPRGGTGELFF.

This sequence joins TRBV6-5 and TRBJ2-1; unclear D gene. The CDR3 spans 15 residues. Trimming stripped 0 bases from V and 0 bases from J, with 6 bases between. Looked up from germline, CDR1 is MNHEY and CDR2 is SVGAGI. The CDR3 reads CASSYSRSSYNEQFF. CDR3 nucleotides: TGTGCCAGCAGTTACTCCCGGAGCTCCTACAATGAGCAGTTCTTC.

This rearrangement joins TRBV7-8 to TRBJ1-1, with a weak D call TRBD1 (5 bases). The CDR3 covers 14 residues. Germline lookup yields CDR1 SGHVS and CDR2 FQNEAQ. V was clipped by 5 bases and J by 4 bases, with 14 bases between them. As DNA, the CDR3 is TGTGCCAGCAGCCCTTTGGACAAGCCCACTGAAGCTTTCTTT. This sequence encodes CASSPLDKPTEAFF.

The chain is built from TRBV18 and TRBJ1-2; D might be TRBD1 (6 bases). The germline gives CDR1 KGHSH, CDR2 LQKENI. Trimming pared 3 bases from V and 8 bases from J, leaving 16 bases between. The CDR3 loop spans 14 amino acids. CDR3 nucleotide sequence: TGTGCCAGCTCACCCGAGCCAACAGGGAACGGCTACACCTTC. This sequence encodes CASSPEPTGNGYTF.

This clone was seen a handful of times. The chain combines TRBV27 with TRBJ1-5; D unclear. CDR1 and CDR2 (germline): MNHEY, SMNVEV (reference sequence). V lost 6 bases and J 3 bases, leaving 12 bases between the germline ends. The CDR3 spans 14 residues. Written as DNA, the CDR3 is TGTGCCAGCAGCTACAGTGCGGACAATCAGCCCCAGCATTTT. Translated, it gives CASSYSADNQPQHF.

CDR3 sequence reads: CASSPLGTVYTDTQYF. CDR3 nucleotide sequence: TGTGCCAGCAGCCCCCTCGGGACAGTATACACAGATACGCAGTATTTT. The chain couples TRBV11-3 to TRBJ2-3; 7 nucleotides agree with TRBD1. V was clipped by 5 bases and J by 2 bases; unmatched bases: 10. The length of the CDR3 is 16 residues. From germline, CDR1 is SGHNT and CDR2 YENEEA. Full variable domain (rest looked up from reference TRBV11-3 and TRBJ2-3): EAGVVQSPRYKIIEKKQPVAFWCNPISGHNTLYWYLQNLGQGPELLIRYENEEAVDDSQLPKDRFSAERLKGVDSTLKIQPAELGDSAVYLCASSPLGTVYTDTQYFGPGTRLTVL.

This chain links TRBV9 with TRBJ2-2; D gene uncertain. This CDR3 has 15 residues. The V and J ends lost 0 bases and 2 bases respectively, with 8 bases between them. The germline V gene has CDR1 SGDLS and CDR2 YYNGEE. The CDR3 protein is CASSVEGVNTGELFF. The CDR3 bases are TGTGCCAGCAGCGTAGAGGGCGTAAACACCGGGGAGCTGTTTTTT. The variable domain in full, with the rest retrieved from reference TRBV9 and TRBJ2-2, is DSGVTQTPKHLITATGQRVTLRCSPRSGDLSVYWYQQSLDQGLQFLIQYYNGEERAKGNILERFSAQQFPDLHSELNLSSLELGDSALYFCASSVEGVNTGELFFGEGSRLTVL.

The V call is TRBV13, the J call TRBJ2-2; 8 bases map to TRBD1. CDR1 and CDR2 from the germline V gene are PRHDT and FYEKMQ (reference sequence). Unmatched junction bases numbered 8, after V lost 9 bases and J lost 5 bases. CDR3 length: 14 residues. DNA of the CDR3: TGTGCCAGAGGGGATAGGACAGGGACCGGGGAGCTGTTTTTT. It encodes CARGDRTGTGELFF.

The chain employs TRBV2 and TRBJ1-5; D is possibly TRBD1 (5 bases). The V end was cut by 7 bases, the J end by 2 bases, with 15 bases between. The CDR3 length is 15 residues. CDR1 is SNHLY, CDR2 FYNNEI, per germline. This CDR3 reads CASNWDGSGNQPQHF. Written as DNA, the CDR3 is TGTGCCAGCAATTGGGACGGTAGTGGCAATCAGCCCCAGCATTTT.

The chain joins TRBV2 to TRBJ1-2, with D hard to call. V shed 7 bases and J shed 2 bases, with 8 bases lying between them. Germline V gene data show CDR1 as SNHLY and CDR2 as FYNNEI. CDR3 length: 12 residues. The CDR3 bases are TGTGCCAGCACTAGGGTCAACTATGGCTACACCTTC. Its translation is CASTRVNYGYTF.

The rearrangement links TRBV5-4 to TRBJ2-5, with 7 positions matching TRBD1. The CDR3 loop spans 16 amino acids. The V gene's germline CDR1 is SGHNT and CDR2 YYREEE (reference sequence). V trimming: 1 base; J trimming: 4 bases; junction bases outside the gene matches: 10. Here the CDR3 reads CASSLPPGTAAETQYF. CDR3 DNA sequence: TGTGCCAGCAGCTTGCCCCCCGGGACAGCAGCAGAGACCCAGTACTTC.

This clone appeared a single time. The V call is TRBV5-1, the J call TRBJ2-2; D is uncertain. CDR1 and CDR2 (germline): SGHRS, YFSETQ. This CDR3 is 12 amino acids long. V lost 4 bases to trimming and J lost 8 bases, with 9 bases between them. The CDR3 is CASSRIKGELFF. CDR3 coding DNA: TGCGCCAGCAGCCGCATAAAGGGGGAGCTGTTTTTT.

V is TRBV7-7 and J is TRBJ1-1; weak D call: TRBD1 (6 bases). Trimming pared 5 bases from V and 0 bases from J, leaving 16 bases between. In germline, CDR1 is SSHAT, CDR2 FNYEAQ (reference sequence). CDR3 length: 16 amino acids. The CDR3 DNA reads TGTGCCAGCAGCCTTCGGGGGGGCCCCATGAACACTGAAGCTTTCTTT. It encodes CASSLRGGPMNTEAFF.

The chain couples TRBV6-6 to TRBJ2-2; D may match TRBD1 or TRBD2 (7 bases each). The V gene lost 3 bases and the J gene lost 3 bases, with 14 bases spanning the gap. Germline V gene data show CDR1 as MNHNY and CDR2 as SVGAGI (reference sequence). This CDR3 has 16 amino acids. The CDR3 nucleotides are TGTGCCAGCAGTTATCCCCAGGGGGGGCACACCGGGGAGCTGTTTTTT. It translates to CASSYPQGGHTGELFF.

The CDR3 coding sequence is TGCAGCGTTGACGCAGGGGCAGATACGCAGTATTTT. Translated, it gives CSVDAGADTQYF. The V call is TRBV29-1, the J call TRBJ2-3, with D possibly TRBD1 on 6 matching bases. The germline gives CDR1 SQVTM, CDR2 ANQGSEA. This CDR3 region has 12 residues. V was cut by 3 bases and J by 4 bases, with 8 bases left in between.

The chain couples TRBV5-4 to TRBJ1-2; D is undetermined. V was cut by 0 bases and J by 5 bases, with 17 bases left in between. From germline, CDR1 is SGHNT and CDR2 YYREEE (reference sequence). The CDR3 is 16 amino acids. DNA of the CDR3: TGTGCCAGCAGCTTGGCGGACTCTTCCCCCAGTTATGGCTACACCTTC. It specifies CASSLADSSPSYGYTF.

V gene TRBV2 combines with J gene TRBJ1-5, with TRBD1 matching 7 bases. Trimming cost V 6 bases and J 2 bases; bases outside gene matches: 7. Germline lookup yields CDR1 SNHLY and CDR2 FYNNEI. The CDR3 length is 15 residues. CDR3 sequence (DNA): TGTGCCAGCAGCCGCTTGGGGACAGGCAATCAGCCCCAGCATTTT. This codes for CASSRLGTGNQPQHF.

In nucleotides, the CDR3 is TGCGCCAGCACCCCCGTTGGTAGCGGGGTCTCCTACGAGCAGTACTTC. This gives the protein CASTPVGSGVSYEQYF. The rearrangement links TRBV5-1 to TRBJ2-7, with TRBD2 identical over 8 bases. From germline, CDR1 is SGHRS and CDR2 YFSETQ. J lost 0 bases, V lost 6 bases, and 11 bases had no gene match. The length of the CDR3 is 16 residues.